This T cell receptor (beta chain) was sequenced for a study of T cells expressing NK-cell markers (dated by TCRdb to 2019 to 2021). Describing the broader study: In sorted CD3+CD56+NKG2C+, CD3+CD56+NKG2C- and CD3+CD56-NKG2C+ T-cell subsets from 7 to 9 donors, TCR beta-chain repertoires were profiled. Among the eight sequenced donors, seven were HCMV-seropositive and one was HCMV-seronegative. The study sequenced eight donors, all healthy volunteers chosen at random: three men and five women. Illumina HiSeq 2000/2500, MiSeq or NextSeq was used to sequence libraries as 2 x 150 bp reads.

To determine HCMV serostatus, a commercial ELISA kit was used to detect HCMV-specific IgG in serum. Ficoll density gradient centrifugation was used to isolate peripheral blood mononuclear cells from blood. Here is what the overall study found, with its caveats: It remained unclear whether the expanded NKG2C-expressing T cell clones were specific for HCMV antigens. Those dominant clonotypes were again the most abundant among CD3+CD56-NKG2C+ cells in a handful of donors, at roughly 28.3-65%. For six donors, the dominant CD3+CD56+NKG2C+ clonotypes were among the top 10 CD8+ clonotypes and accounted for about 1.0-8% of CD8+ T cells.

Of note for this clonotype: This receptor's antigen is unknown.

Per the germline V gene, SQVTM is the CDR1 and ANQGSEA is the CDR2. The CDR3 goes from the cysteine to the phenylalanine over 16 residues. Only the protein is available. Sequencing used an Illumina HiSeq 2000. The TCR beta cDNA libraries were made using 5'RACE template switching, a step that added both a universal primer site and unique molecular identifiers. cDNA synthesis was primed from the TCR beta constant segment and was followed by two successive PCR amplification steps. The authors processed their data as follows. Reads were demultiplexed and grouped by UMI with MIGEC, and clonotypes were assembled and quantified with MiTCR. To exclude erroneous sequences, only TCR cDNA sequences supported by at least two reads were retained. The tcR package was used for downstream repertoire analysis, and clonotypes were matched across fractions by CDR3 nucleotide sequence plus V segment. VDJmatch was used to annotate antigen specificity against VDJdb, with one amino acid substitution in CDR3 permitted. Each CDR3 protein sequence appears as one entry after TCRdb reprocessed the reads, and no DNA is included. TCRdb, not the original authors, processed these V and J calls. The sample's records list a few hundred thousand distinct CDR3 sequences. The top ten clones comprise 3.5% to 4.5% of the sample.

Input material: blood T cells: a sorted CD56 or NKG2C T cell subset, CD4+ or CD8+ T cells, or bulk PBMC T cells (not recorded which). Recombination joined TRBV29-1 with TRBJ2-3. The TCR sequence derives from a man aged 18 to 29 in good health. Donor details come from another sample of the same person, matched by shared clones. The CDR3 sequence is CSVEGRYEASTDTQYF.